These 15 T cell receptor beta chains were sequenced from one sample in a study of T cell responses to AZD1222 COVID-19 vaccine. Profiled with immunoSEQ multiplex PCR; TCRdb holds only in-frame clones, not every one. The sample has about 120,000 clones; about 86% are singletons. The specimen was peripheral blood, collected 28 days after the second AZD1222 dose. These receptors were taken from an adult who received the AZD1222 COVID-19 vaccine.

The chain has TRBV5-5 and TRBJ1-3; D uncertain. Trimming took off 1 base at V and 4 bases at J, with 6 bases between the two ends. The CDR3 covers 13 residues. Germline V CDR1 and CDR2: SGHKS, YYEKEE (reference sequence). The chain's CDR3 is CASSLWLGNTIYF. DNA for the CDR3: TGTGCCAGCAGCTTGTGGTTGGGAAACACCATATATTTT.

This rearrangement joins TRBV6-1 to TRBJ1-2; 9 bases are a match to TRBD1. Germline V gene sequence: CDR1 MNHNS, CDR2 SASEGT. The CDR3 consists of 17 residues. Trimming cost V 3 bases and J 7 bases; bases outside gene matches: 15. The CDR3 bases are TGTGCCAGCAGTGAGGCGACGACAGGGGGTTACCGTTTTGGCTACACCTTC. Its protein product is CASSEATTGGYRFGYTF.

The rearrangement joins TRBV3-1 (or the pseudogene TRBV3-2) to TRBJ1-6; D is ambiguous. Between the trimmed V and J ends, which lost 0 bases and 16 bases, there was a span of 7 bases. This CDR3 is built from 11 residues. Germline-derived CDR1 and CDR2 are LGHDT and YNNKEL (reference sequence). CDR3 amino acids: CASSQEEALHF. As DNA, the CDR3 is TGTGCCAGCAGCCAAGAAGAGGCTCTCCACTTT.

The chain employs TRBV7-8 and TRBJ1-6; D remains unclear. This CDR3 spans 14 amino acids. Germline V gene sequence: CDR1 SGHVS, CDR2 FQNEAQ. Trimming pared 2 bases from V and 6 bases from J, leaving 8 bases between. DNA of the CDR3: TGTGCCAGCAGCTTAAGGCAGCCTAATTCACCCCTCCACTTT. Translating it yields CASSLRQPNSPLHF.

This clone has just a few counts. This sequence joins TRBV6-2 or TRBV6-3 and TRBJ1-1, with D unresolved. This CDR3 is built from 13 residues. Germline CDR1 and CDR2: MNHEY and SVGEGT. The V end lost 3 bases, the J end lost 5 bases, and 10 bases lay between the germline ends. The CDR3 region is CASSYVGATEAFF. CDR3 DNA: TGTGCCAGCAGTTATGTGGGTGCGACTGAAGCTTTCTTT.

The CDR3 loop reads CASSFLVGSPLHF. The CDR3 nucleotides are TGTGCCAGCAGTTTCTTAGTCGGTTCACCCCTCCACTTT. The chain is built from TRBV28 and TRBJ1-6; D is unresolved. This CDR3 is 13 amino acids long. V lost 3 bases to trimming and J lost 9 bases, with 9 bases between them. CDR1 and CDR2 (germline): MDHEN, SYDVKM.

V and J are TRBV5-6 and TRBJ2-5, with 10 bases that match TRBD2. Looked up from germline, CDR1 is SGHDT and CDR2 is YYEEEE. Trimming took 2 bases from V and 5 from J; bases not matched to a gene: 9. The CDR3 spans 16 residues. The CDR3 loop reads CASSFGSGGAWETQYF. As DNA, the CDR3 is TGTGCCAGCAGCTTTGGGAGCGGGGGGGCCTGGGAGACCCAGTACTTC.

The chain is built from TRBV19 and TRBJ1-5, with 8 bases lining up with TRBD1. The CDR3 is made up of 16 amino acids. J gave up 4 bases and V 1 base, and 6 bases lay outside the gene matches. Germline loops: CDR1 LNHDA, CDR2 SQIVND (reference sequence). This CDR3 reads CASSIGTGMGNQPQHF. CDR3 DNA sequence: TGTGCCAGTAGTATAGGGACAGGGATGGGGAATCAGCCCCAGCATTTT. The variable domain in full, completed from reference TRBV19 and TRBJ1-5, reads DGGITQSPKYLFRKEGQNVTLSCEQNLNHDAMYWYRQDPGQGLRLIYYSQIVNDFQKGDIAEGYSVSREKKESFPLTVTSAQKNPTAFYLCASSIGTGMGNQPQHFGDGTRLSIL.

The chain combines TRBV18 with TRBJ1-3; no reliable D call. This CDR3 has 15 residues. V was cut by 6 bases and J by 0 bases, with 12 bases left in between. Looked up from germline, CDR1 is KGHSH and CDR2 is LQKENI. CDR3 DNA: TGTGCCAGCTCCCCCGATGGATACTCTGGAAACACCATATATTTT. As protein: CASSPDGYSGNTIYF. The whole variable domain, remainder taken from reference TRBV18 and TRBJ1-3, is NAGVMQNPRHLVRRRGQEARLRCSPMKGHSHVYWYRQLPEEGLKFMVYLQKENIIDESGMPKERFSAEFPKEGPSILRIQQVVRGDSAAYFCASSPDGYSGNTIYFGEGSWLTVV.

The rearrangement links TRBV2 to TRBJ1-5; unclear D gene. Trimming took off 8 bases at V and 0 bases at J, with 14 bases between the two ends. Germline CDR1 SNHLY, CDR2 FYNNEI. This CDR3 has 15 amino acids. CDR3 region: CASRVDVDSNQPQHF. The CDR3 DNA reads TGTGCCAGCCGGGTGGACGTAGATAGCAATCAGCCCCAGCATTTT.

The chain employs TRBV7-9 and TRBJ1-1; D is possibly TRBD1 (6 bases). V lost 5 bases and J lost 6, with 10 bases in between. The CDR3 runs to 12 residues. In germline, CDR1 is SEHNR, CDR2 FQNEAQ (reference sequence). The CDR3 loop reads CASSGQTPEAFF. The CDR3 nucleotides read TGTGCCAGCAGCGGACAGACCCCTGAAGCTTTCTTT.

This chain links TRBV29-1 with TRBJ1-2; D gene ambiguous. Trimming left V 0 bases short and J 1 base short, with 3 bases between. CDR3 length: 12 amino acids. Per the germline V gene, CDR1 is SQVTM and CDR2 is ANQGSEA. CDR3 bases: TGCAGCGTTGAAGACATTAACTATGGCTACACCTTC. It codes for CSVEDINYGYTF.

The chain combines TRBV25-1 with TRBJ2-7, with 7 bases matching TRBD1. The CDR3 has 13 amino acids. Trimming took 6 bases from V and 1 from J; bases not matched to a gene: 3. CDR1 and CDR2 from the germline V gene are MGHDK and SYGVNS. CDR3 loop: CASRKQGSYEQYF. In nucleotides, the CDR3 is TGTGCCAGCAGGAAACAGGGGTCCTACGAGCAGTACTTC.

This clone was seen a single time. This chain links TRBV11-3 with TRBJ2-2; unclear D gene. Germline assignment: CDR1 SGHNT and CDR2 YENEEA. There are 13 residues in the CDR3. The germline V and J ends were trimmed by 2 bases and 4 bases, with 5 bases remaining between them. CDR3: CASSLRATGELFF. The DNA of the CDR3 is TGTGCCAGCAGCTTACGAGCCACCGGGGAGCTGTTTTTT.

The chain is built from TRBV5-1 and TRBJ2-7; D might be TRBD2 (5 bases). The CDR3 is 13 amino acids. Deletions cut 5 bases from V and 2 bases from J, with 11 bases between. Germline assignment: CDR1 SGHRS and CDR2 YFSETQ. CDR3 amino acids: CASSSSAAYEQYF. CDR3 nucleotide sequence: TGCGCCAGCAGTTCTTCAGCGGCCTACGAGCAGTACTTC.